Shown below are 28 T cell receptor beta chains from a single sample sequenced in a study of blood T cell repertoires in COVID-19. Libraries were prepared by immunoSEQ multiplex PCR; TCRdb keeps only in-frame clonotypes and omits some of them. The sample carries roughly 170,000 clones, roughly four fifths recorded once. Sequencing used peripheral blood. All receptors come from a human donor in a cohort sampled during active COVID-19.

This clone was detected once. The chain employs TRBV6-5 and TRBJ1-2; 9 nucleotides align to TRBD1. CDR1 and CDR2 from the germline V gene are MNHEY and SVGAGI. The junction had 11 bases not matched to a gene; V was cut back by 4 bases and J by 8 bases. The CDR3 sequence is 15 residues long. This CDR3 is CASSSLRTGVYGYTF. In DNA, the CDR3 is TGTGCCAGCAGTTCCCTTAGGACAGGGGTTTACGGCTACACCTTC.

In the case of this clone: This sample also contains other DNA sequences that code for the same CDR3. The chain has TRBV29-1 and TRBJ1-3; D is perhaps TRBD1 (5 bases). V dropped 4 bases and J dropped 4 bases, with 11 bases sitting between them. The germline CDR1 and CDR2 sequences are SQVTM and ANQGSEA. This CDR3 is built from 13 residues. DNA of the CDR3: TGCAGCGTTGTTGGGACTGGGGGAAACACCATATATTTT. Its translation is CSVVGTGGNTIYF.

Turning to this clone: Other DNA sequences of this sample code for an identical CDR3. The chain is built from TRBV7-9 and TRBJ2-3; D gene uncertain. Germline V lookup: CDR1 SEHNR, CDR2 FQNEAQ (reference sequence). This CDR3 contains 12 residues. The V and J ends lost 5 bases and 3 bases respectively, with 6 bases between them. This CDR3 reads CASSPSTDTQYF. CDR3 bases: TGTGCCAGCAGCCCATCAACAGATACGCAGTATTTT.

CDR3 sequence reads: CASSPEGTGGYSNQPQHF. CDR3 DNA sequence: TGTGCCAGCAGCCCCGAGGGGACAGGGGGGTATAGCAATCAGCCCCAGCATTTT. The rearrangement uses TRBV5-8 and TRBJ1-5; 11 bases are shared with TRBD1. In germline, CDR1 is SGHTS, CDR2 YDEGEE. CDR3 length: 18 amino acids. V was pared by 4 bases and J by 0 bases, with 9 bases of the junction left unmatched.

Written as DNA, the CDR3 is TGCGCCAGCCAAGACGGGACAGGTACGAGGGAGACCCAGTACTTC. This translates into CASQDGTGTRETQYF. The chain employs TRBV5-1 and TRBJ2-5, with 8 bases identical to TRBD1. Germline V gene lookup returns CDR1 SGHRS and CDR2 YFSETQ. CDR3 length: 15 residues. Losses at the gene ends were 7 bases for V and 5 bases for J; bases not matched to a gene: 13.

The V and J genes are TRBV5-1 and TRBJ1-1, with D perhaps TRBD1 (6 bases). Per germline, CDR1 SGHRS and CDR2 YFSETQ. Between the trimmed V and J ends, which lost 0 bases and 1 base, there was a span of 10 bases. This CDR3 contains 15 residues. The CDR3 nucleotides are TGCGCCAGCAGCTTGGGGTCAGGGGCGAACACTGAAGCTTTCTTT. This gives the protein CASSLGSGANTEAFF.

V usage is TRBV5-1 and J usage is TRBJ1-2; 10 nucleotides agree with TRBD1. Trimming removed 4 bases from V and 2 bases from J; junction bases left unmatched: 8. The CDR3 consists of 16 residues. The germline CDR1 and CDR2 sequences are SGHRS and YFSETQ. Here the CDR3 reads CASSIQTGGENYGYTF. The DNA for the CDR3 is TGCGCCAGCAGCATCCAGACAGGGGGCGAAAACTATGGCTACACCTTC.

This chain's CDR3 is CASSLQVNEKLFF. Here the CDR3 DNA reads TGTGCCAGCAGTTTGCAGGTGAATGAAAAACTGTTTTTT. The rearrangement joins TRBV27 to TRBJ1-4, with no clear D. V shed 3 bases and J shed 5 bases, with 7 bases lying between them. Germline V lookup: CDR1 MNHEY, CDR2 SMNVEV (reference sequence). This CDR3 region has 13 residues.

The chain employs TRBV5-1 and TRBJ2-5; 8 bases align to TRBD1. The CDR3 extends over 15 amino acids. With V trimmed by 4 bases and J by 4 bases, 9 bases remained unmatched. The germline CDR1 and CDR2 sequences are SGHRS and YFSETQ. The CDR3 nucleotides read TGCGCCAGCAGCACCGGACAGGGCGTAATAGAGACCCAGTACTTC. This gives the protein CASSTGQGVIETQYF.

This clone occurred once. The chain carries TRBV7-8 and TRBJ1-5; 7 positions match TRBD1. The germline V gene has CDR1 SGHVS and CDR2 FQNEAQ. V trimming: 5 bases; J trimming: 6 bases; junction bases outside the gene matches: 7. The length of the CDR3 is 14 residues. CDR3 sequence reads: CASSINRGGQPQHF. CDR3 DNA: TGTGCCAGCAGCATTAACAGGGGCGGTCAGCCCCAGCATTTT.

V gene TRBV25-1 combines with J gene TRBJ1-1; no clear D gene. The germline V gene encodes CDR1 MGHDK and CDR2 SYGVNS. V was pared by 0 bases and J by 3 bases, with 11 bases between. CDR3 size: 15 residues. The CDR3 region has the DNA TGTGCCAGCAGTGAATATGGGGAGGGCGACACTGAAGCTTTCTTT. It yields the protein CASSEYGEGDTEAFF.

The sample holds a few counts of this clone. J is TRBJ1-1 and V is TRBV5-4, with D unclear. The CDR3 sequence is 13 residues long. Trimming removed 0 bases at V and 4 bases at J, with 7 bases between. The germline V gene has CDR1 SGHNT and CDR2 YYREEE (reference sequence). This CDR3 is CASSLGRGTEAFF. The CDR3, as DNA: TGTGCCAGCAGCTTGGGAAGAGGCACTGAAGCTTTCTTT. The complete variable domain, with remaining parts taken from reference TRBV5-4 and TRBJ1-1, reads ETGVTQSPTHLIKTRGQQVTLRCSSQSGHNTVSWYQQALGQGPQFIFQYYREEENGRGNFPPRFSGLQFPNYSSELNVNALELDDSALYLCASSLGRGTEAFFGQGTRLTVV.

The CDR3 region is CATSDASSGGYTF. The CDR3 DNA reads as TGTGCCACCAGTGATGCCAGTTCAGGGGGCTACACCTTC. V and J are TRBV24-1 and TRBJ1-2, with D possibly being TRBD1 (5 bases). The CDR3 has 13 residues. Trimming left V 3 bases short and J 8 bases short, with 12 bases between. Germline CDR1 KGHDR, CDR2 SFDVKD.

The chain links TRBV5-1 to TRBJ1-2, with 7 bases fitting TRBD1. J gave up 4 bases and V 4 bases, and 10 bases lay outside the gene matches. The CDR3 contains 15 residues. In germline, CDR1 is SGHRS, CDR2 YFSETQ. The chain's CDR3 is CASSPRQGGSYGYTF. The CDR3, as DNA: TGCGCCAGCAGCCCACGACAGGGAGGAAGCTATGGCTACACCTTC. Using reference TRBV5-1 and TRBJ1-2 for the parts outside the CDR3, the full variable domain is KAGVTQTPRYLIKTRGQQVTLSCSPISGHRSVSWYQQTPGQGLQFLFEYFSETQRNKGNFPGRFSGRQFSNSRSEMNVSTLELGDSALYLCASSPRQGGSYGYTFGSGTRLTVV.

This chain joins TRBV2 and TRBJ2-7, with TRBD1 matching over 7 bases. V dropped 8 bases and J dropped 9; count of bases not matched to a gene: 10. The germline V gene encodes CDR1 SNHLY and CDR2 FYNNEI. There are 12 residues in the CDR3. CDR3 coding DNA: TGTGCCAGCGGGGACAGCTTCTGGGGGCAGTACTTC. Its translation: CASGDSFWGQYF.

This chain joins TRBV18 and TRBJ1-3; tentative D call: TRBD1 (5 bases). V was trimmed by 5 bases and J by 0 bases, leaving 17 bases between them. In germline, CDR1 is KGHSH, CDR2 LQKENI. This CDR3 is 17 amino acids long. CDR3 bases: TGTGCCAGCTCATCTCGGCATCAGGGCCTCTCTGGAAACACCATATATTTT. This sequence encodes CASSSRHQGLSGNTIYF.

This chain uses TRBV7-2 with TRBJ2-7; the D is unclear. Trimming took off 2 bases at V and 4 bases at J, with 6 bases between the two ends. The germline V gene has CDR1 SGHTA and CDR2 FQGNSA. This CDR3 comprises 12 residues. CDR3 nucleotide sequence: TGTGCCAGCAGCTTATTCAGTTACGAGCAGTACTTC. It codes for CASSLFSYEQYF.

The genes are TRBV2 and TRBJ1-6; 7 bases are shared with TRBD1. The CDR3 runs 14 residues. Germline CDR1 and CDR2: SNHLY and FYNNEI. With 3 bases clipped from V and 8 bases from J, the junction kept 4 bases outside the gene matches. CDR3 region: CASSDTGVYSPLHF. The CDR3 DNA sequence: TGTGCCAGCAGTGACACAGGGGTTTATTCACCCCTCCACTTT.

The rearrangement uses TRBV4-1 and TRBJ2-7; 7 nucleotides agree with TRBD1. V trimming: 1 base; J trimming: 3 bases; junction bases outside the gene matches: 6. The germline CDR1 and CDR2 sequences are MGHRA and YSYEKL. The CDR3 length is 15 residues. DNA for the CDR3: TGCGCCAGCAGCCAAGGACAGGGAATGAGCTACGAGCAGTACTTC. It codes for CASSQGQGMSYEQYF.

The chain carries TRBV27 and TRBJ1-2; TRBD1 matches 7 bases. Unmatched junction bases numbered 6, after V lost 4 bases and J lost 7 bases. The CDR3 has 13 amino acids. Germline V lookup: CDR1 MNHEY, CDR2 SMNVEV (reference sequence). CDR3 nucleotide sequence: TGTGCCAGCAGTTCCTTGACAGGGTTTGGCTACACCTTC. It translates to CASSSLTGFGYTF.

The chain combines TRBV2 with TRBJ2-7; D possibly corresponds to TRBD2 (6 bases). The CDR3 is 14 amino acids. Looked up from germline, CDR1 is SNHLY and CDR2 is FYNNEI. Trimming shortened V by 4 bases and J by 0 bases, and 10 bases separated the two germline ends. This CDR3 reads CASSGTILSYEQYF. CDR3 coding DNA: TGTGCCAGCAGTGGGACTATCCTCTCCTACGAGCAGTACTTC.

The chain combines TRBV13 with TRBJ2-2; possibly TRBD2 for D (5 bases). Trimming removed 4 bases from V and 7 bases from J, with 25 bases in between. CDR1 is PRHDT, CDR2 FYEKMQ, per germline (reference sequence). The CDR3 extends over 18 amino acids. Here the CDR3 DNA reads TGTGCCAGCAGCTCCCCTTTAATGAGGGCAGGTCGTATCGGGGAGCTGTTTTTT. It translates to CASSSPLMRAGRIGELFF.

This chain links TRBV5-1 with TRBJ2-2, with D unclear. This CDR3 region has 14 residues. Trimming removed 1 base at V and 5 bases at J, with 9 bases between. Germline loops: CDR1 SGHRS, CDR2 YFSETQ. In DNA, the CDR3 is TGCGCCAGCAGCTTGACCGTCGGGACCGGGGAGCTGTTTTTT. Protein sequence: CASSLTVGTGELFF.

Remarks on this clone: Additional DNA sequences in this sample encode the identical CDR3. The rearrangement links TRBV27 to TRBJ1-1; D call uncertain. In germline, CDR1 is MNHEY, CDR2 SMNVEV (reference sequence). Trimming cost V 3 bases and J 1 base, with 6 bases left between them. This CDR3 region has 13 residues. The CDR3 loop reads CASSLGQNTEAFF. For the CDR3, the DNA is TGTGCCAGCAGTTTGGGCCAGAACACTGAAGCTTTCTTT.

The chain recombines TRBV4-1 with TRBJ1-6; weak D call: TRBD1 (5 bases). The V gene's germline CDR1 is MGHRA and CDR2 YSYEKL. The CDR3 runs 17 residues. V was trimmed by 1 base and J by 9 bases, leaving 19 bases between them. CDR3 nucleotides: TGCGCCAGCAGCCAAGGGGCTGCCAGGGTCTTACGTTCACCCCTCCACTTT. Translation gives CASSQGAARVLRSPLHF.

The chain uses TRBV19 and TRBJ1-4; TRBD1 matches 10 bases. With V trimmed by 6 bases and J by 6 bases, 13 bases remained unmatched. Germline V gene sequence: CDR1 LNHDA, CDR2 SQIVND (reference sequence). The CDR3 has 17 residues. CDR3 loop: CASRAGGTGVSYEKLFF. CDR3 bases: TGTGCCAGTAGAGCCGGCGGGACAGGGGTTAGTTATGAAAAACTGTTTTTT.

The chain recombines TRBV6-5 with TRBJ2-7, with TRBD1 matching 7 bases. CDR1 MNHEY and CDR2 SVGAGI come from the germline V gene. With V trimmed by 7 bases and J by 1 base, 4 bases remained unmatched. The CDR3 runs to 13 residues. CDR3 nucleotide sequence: TGTGCCAGCACCTCAGGGGGTTCCTACGAGCAGTACTTC. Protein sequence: CASTSGGSYEQYF.

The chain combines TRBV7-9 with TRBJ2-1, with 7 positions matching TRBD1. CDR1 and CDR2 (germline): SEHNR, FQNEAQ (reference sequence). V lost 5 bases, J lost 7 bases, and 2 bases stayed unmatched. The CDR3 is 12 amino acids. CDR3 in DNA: TGTGCCAGCAGCGTACAGGGGAATGAGCAGTTCTTC. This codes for CASSVQGNEQFF.